These 18 T cell receptor beta chains were all obtained from the same sample, sequenced in a study of cytomegalovirus exposure and HLA in healthy donors. The protocol was immunoSEQ multiplex PCR, while the TCRdb copy is restricted to in-frame clones and leaves out a portion. The sample records some 69,000 clones, approximately 97% being singletons. Sequenced sample: PBMCs. These receptors came from a man aged 18 to 30 in good health and CMV-seronegative.

This chain joins TRBV5-1 and TRBJ2-1; TRBD2 aligns across 11 bases. The length of the CDR3 is 18 residues. CDR1 and CDR2 (germline): SGHRS, YFSETQ. Trimming cost V 4 bases and J 4 bases; bases outside gene matches: 13. The DNA for the CDR3 is TGCGCCAGCAGCATACAGGGTACCGGGACTAGCGGATACAATGAGCAGTTCTTC. It specifies CASSIQGTGTSGYNEQFF.

The gene calls are TRBV9 and TRBJ2-1, with D hard to call. Per germline, CDR1 SGDLS and CDR2 YYNGEE. The CDR3 consists of 15 residues. The germline V and J ends were trimmed by 0 bases and 8 bases, with 15 bases remaining between them. The chain's CDR3 is CASSVEASRSHEQFF. The CDR3 DNA is TGTGCCAGCAGCGTAGAAGCGTCTAGGAGCCATGAGCAGTTCTTC.

The chain has TRBV9 and TRBJ1-1; D is unclear. Germline loops: CDR1 SGDLS, CDR2 YYNGEE. V was pared by 0 bases and J by 5 bases, with 11 bases between. This CDR3 spans 14 amino acids. CDR3 loop: CASSVGTPETEAFF. CDR3 sequence (DNA): TGTGCCAGCAGCGTAGGGACTCCTGAAACTGAAGCTTTCTTT. Combining the CDR3 with reference TRBV9 and TRBJ1-1 gives the whole variable domain DSGVTQTPKHLITATGQRVTLRCSPRSGDLSVYWYQQSLDQGLQFLIQYYNGEERAKGNILERFSAQQFPDLHSELNLSSLELGDSALYFCASSVGTPETEAFFGQGTRLTVV.

The chain links TRBV27 to TRBJ1-2; 9 bases match TRBD1. Germline V CDR1 and CDR2: MNHEY, SMNVEV (reference sequence). The V segment lost 5 bases and the J segment 3 bases; nucleotides outside the gene matches: 7. This CDR3 region has 15 residues. Here the CDR3 DNA reads TGTGCCAGCAGTCCCCTGACAGGGGGTTACTATGGCTACACCTTC. Amino acid sequence: CASSPLTGGYYGYTF.

The rearrangement joins TRBV19 to TRBJ1-1; D ambiguous. CDR3 length: 15 residues. Germline CDR1 reads LNHDA; CDR2 reads SQIVND (reference sequence). Trimming left V 5 bases short and J 0 bases short, with 13 bases between. CDR3 protein: CASSFPGLMNTEAFF. CDR3 bases: TGTGCCAGTAGTTTCCCCGGACTTATGAACACTGAAGCTTTCTTT. Combining the CDR3 with reference TRBV19 and TRBJ1-1 gives the whole variable domain DGGITQSPKYLFRKEGQNVTLSCEQNLNHDAMYWYRQDPGQGLRLIYYSQIVNDFQKGDIAEGYSVSREKKESFPLTVTSAQKNPTAFYLCASSFPGLMNTEAFFGQGTRLTVV.

V usage is TRBV6-6 and J usage is TRBJ2-7, with 7 bases matching TRBD1. Germline V CDR1 and CDR2: MNHNY, SVGAGI (reference sequence). This CDR3 has 15 residues. J was trimmed by 4 bases and V by 2 bases; bases with no gene match: 8. CDR3: CASSYRGRTGYEQYF. The CDR3 DNA reads as TGTGCCAGCAGTTACCGGGGAAGGACAGGTTACGAGCAGTACTTC.

This clone was counted only a few times. V and J are TRBV2 and TRBJ1-3; D possibly corresponds to TRBD1 (5 bases). CDR1 SNHLY and CDR2 FYNNEI come from the germline V gene. There are 18 residues in the CDR3. The V end was cut by 8 bases, the J end by 0 bases, with 23 bases between. The CDR3 bases are TGTGCCAGCGGGGTGTACAGGTCAAAGGGCCTCTCTGGAAACACCATATATTTT. It encodes CASGVYRSKGLSGNTIYF. The full variable domain, in which reference TRBV2 and TRBJ1-3 provide the parts outside the CDR3, is EPEVTQTPSHQVTQMGQEVILRCVPISNHLYFYWYRQILGQKVEFLVSFYNNEISEKSEIFDDQFSVERPDGSNFTLKIRSTKLEDSAMYFCASGVYRSKGLSGNTIYFGEGSWLTVV.

V is TRBV27 and J is TRBJ2-3; D is perhaps TRBD1 (5 bases). The CDR3 has 16 amino acids. V lost 0 bases and J 1 base, leaving 11 bases between the germline ends. The germline V gene encodes CDR1 MNHEY and CDR2 SMNVEV (reference sequence). The CDR3 DNA reads TGTGCCAGCAGTTTATCACCAGGGATCGGCACAGATACGCAGTATTTT. Its protein product is CASSLSPGIGTDTQYF.

Remarks on this clone: Germline is not matched at one junction end, which may reflect a read error. The chain carries TRBV29-1 and TRBJ1-1; 7 bases line up with TRBD1. Germline assignment: CDR1 SQVTM and CDR2 ANQGSEA. The CDR3 is 14 residues long. The CDR3 region is CSVQDRVSDTEAFF. The CDR3 nucleotides are TGCAGCGTTCAAGACAGGGTTTCGGACACTGAAGCTTTCTTT. Filled out from reference TRBV29-1 and TRBJ1-1, the complete variable domain reads SAVISQKPSRDICQRGTSLTIQCQVDSQVTMMFWYRQQPGQSLTLIATANQGSEATYESGFVIDKFPISRPNLTFSTLTVSNMSPEDSSIYLCSVQDRVSDTEAFFGQGTRLTVV.

The V call is TRBV6-6, the J call TRBJ2-7, with 8 bases fitting TRBD2. Trimming removed 6 bases from V and 1 base from J; junction bases left unmatched: 5. The CDR3 is 14 residues long. CDR1 is MNHNY and CDR2 is SVGAGI in the germline V gene (reference sequence). The CDR3 region is CASRPERESYEQYF. The CDR3, as DNA: TGTGCCAGCAGACCCGAGCGGGAGTCCTACGAGCAGTACTTC.

The CDR3 here is CASSPGYEQYF. Here the CDR3 DNA reads TGTGCCAGCAGCCCCGGGTACGAGCAGTACTTC. The chain joins TRBV11-1 to TRBJ2-7; no firm D call. Germline-derived CDR1 and CDR2 are SGHAT and FQDESV (reference sequence). V shed 5 bases and J shed 4 bases, with 6 bases lying between them. The CDR3 sequence is 11 residues long.

CDR3 coding DNA: TGCGCCAGCAGCTATCAACTAGCGTTGAGCTCCTACAATGAGCAGTTCTTC. Translation: CASSYQLALSSYNEQFF. The J gene is TRBJ2-1, the V gene TRBV5-1; 7 bases map to TRBD2. The V and J ends lost 3 bases and 0 bases, in that order; junction bases with no gene match: 9. This CDR3 contains 17 residues. Germline-derived CDR1 and CDR2 are SGHRS and YFSETQ.

This chain joins TRBV18 and TRBJ1-2; TRBD1 is a possible D gene (6 bases). The CDR3 spans 16 residues. The ends were cut back, 2 bases at V and 2 bases at J, with 15 bases in the middle. The V gene's germline CDR1 is KGHSH and CDR2 LQKENI. CDR3 DNA sequence: TGTGCCAGCTCACCAATCGCTTGGACAGAGAACTATGGCTACACCTTC. It specifies CASSPIAWTENYGYTF.

The V call is TRBV6-6, the J call TRBJ2-4; D is perhaps TRBD1 (5 bases). The V and J ends lost 2 bases and 0 bases respectively, with 11 bases between them. In germline, CDR1 is MNHNY, CDR2 SVGAGI (reference sequence). The length of the CDR3 is 16 residues. CDR3 loop: CASSYLGVLAKNIQYF. In nucleotides, the CDR3 is TGTGCCAGCAGTTACCTAGGGGTTCTAGCCAAAAACATTCAGTACTTC.

The chain joins TRBV19 to TRBJ1-5; TRBD1 agrees at 11 bases. J was trimmed by 4 bases and V by 7 bases; bases with no gene match: 6. The CDR3 covers 15 residues. Germline V gives CDR1 LNHDA, CDR2 SQIVND (reference sequence). CDR3 sequence reads: CASIPGQGGNQPQHF. In DNA form, the CDR3 reads TGTGCCAGTATCCCGGGACAGGGGGGAAATCAGCCCCAGCATTTT.

The genes are TRBV10-3 and TRBJ2-1; a possible D gene is TRBD1 (5 bases). The CDR3 has 17 amino acids. Germline CDR1 ENHRY, CDR2 SYGVKD. Trimming took off 2 bases at V and 6 bases at J, with 20 bases between the two ends. This CDR3 reads CAISEITLGPSGNEQFF. CDR3 DNA sequence: TGTGCCATCAGTGAGATTACCCTGGGGCCTAGTGGCAATGAGCAGTTCTTC.

J is TRBJ1-5 and V is TRBV18; TRBD1 agrees at 8 bases. There are 16 residues in the CDR3. Germline trimming cut 5 bases from V and 0 bases from J; bases unmatched to any gene: 6. Germline V CDR1 and CDR2: KGHSH, LQKENI. CDR3 residues: CASSYSTGGSNQPQHF. DNA of the CDR3: TGTGCCAGCTCATACTCAACAGGGGGTAGCAATCAGCCCCAGCATTTT.

The chain employs TRBV19 and TRBJ2-1; the D gene is possibly TRBD2 (5 bases). CDR1 and CDR2 from the germline V gene are LNHDA and SQIVND (reference sequence). The V end was cut by 3 bases, the J end by 7 bases, with 10 bases between. CDR3 size: 13 residues. CDR3: CASSISAHNEQFF. The CDR3 DNA is TGTGCCAGTAGTATTAGCGCTCATAATGAGCAGTTCTTC.